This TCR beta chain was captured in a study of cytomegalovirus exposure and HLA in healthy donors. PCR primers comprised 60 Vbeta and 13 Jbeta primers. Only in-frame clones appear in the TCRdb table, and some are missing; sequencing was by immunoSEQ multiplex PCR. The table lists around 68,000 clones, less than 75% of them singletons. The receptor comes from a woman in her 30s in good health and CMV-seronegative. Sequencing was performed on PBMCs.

As DNA, the CDR3 is TGTGCCAGCAGGGAGGGGACCTTATACTCCTATAATTCACCCCTCCACTTT. Translated: CASREGTLYSYNSPLHF. The chain has TRBV2 and TRBJ1-6; weak D call: TRBD1 (5 bases). V lost 6 bases and J 0 bases, leaving 15 bases between the germline ends. The CDR3 consists of 17 residues. CDR1 and CDR2 (germline): SNHLY, FYNNEI.